Listed below are T cell receptor beta chains from one sample, sequenced in a study of OX40 agonist ivuxolimab in advanced cancers. Only in-frame clones appear in the TCRdb table, and some are missing; sequencing was by immunoSEQ multiplex PCR. The sample includes 15,000 to 20,000 clones, around nine tenths of them seen just once. The specimen comprised CD4+ or CD8+ T cells sorted from blood, sampled in a trial of the OX40 agonist ivuxolimab. The receptors were gathered from an adult with an advanced solid tumor such as melanoma, head and neck, liver or kidney cancer. Each CDR3 is given with its conserved first and last residue. A D gene is named only where the DNA matches it firmly. Rows may omit the clone size; those that give it use once, few, many or a size class.

TRBV10-1,TRBJ2-1,TRBD2,.,CASSAGTSGRPRYNEQFF,TGCGCCAGCAGCGCCGGGACTAGCGGGAGGCCAAGGTACAATGAGCAGTTCTTC
TRBV6-5,TRBJ1-1,.,.,CASRPGRTNTEAFF,TGTGCCAGCAGGCCAGGGCGGACCAACACTGAAGCTTTCTTT
TRBV5-4,TRBJ2-7,.,.,CASSFRDASSYEQYF,TGTGCCAGCAGCTTCCGGGACGCAAGCTCCTACGAGCAGTACTTC
TRBV19,TRBJ2-1,TRBD2,.,CASSHSGSSYNEQFF,TGTGCCAGTAGTCATAGCGGGAGCTCCTACAATGAGCAGTTCTTC
TRBV4-1,TRBJ1-4,.,.,CASSQRDTNEKLFF,TGCGCCAGCAGCCAGCGGGACACGAATGAAAAACTGTTTTTT
TRBV7-2,TRBJ1-1,.,.,CASSLVQGGTEAFF,TGTGCCAGCAGCTTAGTCCAGGGCGGGACTGAAGCTTTCTTT
TRBV4-1,TRBJ2-1,.,.,CASSQDQGNEQFF,TGCGCCAGCAGCCAAGATCAGGGGAATGAGCAGTTCTTC
TRBV29-1,TRBJ1-4,TRBD1,.,CSVEGQGANEKLFF,TGCAGCGTTGAGGGGCAGGGGGCTAATGAAAAACTGTTTTTT
TRBV7-9,TRBJ1-4,.,few,CASSAATSATNEKLFF,TGTGCCAGCAGCGCTGCCACATCAGCAACTAATGAAAAACTGTTTTTT
TRBV10-3,TRBJ2-6,.,.,CAITRDTTSSSGANVLTF,TGTGCCATCACCCGGGACACGACATCGTCCTCTGGGGCCAACGTCCTGACTTTC
TRBV11-3,TRBJ1-1,TRBD1,once,CASSPLTGKEAFF,TGTGCCAGCAGCCCCTTGACAGGGAAGGAAGCTTTCTTT
TRBV6-1,TRBJ2-7,.,.,CASSETTYEQYF,TGTGCCAGCAGTGAGACCACCTACGAGCAGTACTTC
TRBV15,TRBJ2-1,.,.,CATSISLDVGLDNEQFF,TGTGCCACCAGCATTTCCCTGGACGTGGGACTCGACAATGAGCAGTTCTTC
TRBV28,TRBJ2-3,TRBD2,.,CASSLRLAGLTDTQYF,TGTGCCAGCAGTCTAAGACTAGCGGGGCTCACAGATACGCAGTATTTT
TRBV30,TRBJ2-7,.,.,CAWSVLSAVSYEQYF,TGTGCCTGGAGTGTACTTTCAGCGGTCTCCTACGAGCAGTACTTC
TRBV4-1,TRBJ2-1,.,.,CASSQSQGGQLDEQFF,TGCGCCAGCAGCCAAAGCCAAGGGGGACAACTTGATGAGCAGTTCTTC
TRBV27,TRBJ2-2,.,.,CASSLFFGTGELFF,TGTGCCAGCAGTTTATTCTTTGGAACCGGGGAGCTGTTTTTT
TRBV9,TRBJ2-3,TRBD1,.,CASSASGTGADTQYF,TGTGCCAGCAGCGCCTCCGGGACAGGGGCAGATACGCAGTATTTT
TRBV19,TRBJ2-1,TRBD2,.,CASSISGRAVNEQFF,TGTGCCAGTAGTATAAGCGGGAGGGCCGTTAATGAGCAGTTCTTC
TRBV30,TRBJ2-2,.,once,CAASFTGELFF,TGTGCCGCAAGCTTTACCGGGGAGCTGTTTTTT
TRBV2,TRBJ2-7,.,.,CASSEGREYEQYF,TGTGCCAGCAGTGAGGGCAGGGAATACGAGCAGTACTTC
TRBV6-5,TRBJ2-1,.,.,CASSYSVRDEQFF,TGTGCCAGCAGTTACTCTGTGCGGGATGAGCAGTTCTTC
TRBV7-9,TRBJ2-1,.,.,CASSPPDNEQFF,TGTGCCAGCAGCCCCCCGGACAATGAGCAGTTCTTC
TRBV21-1,TRBJ1-4,.,.,CASRQGAEEKLFF,TGTGCCAGTAGACAGGGGGCCGAAGAAAAACTGTTTTTT